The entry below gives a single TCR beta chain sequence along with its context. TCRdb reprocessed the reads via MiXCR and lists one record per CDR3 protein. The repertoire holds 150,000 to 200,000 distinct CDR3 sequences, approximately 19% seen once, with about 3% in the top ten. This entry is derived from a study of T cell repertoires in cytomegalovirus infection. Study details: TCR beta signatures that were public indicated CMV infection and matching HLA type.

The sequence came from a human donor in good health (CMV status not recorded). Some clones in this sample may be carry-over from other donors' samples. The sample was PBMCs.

DNA for the CDR3: TGTGCCAGCAGCTTGGTCAGGTTACCGAATCAGCCCCAGCATTTT. Translating it yields CASSLVRLPNQPQHF. This rearrangement joins TRBV5-6 to TRBJ1-5; D is unresolved. Germline CDR1 is SGHDT and CDR2 is YYEEEE. The CDR3 covers 15 residues. Trimming took 0 bases from V and 4 from J, leaving 11 bases between them.